This T cell receptor beta chain appears in the sequencing data of a study of T cells in Graves' hyperthyroidism and ophthalmopathy (dated by TCRdb to 2018 to 2020). Broadly, across the study: Peripheral blood was collected at initial diagnosis, before any treatment. TCR V-J signatures able to tell the groups apart were searched for in a discovery cohort of around 95 patients, of whom under 45 had Graves' ophthalmopathy and around 57 had stable Graves' hyperthyroidism. Prospective prediction of ophthalmopathy was tested in an independent validation cohort of 18 to 20 hyperthyroidism patients and around 16 patients who later progressed to ophthalmopathy. For training and testing, the 100 or so patients in the discovery cohort were randomly divided in a 7:3 ratio. In roughly six Graves' hyperthyroidism patients, the study also compared T-cell repertoires from thyroid tissue with T-cell repertoires from blood. Following sampling, methimazole starting at 30 mg daily was given to hyperthyroidism patients, and high-dose intravenous methylprednisolone was given to ophthalmopathy patients. The paper describes TCR Vbeta CDR3 sequencing of 135 peripheral blood samples, made up of 43 ophthalmopathy patients, roughly 72 hyperthyroidism patients and some 17 progressor patients. Results and caveats for the whole study, not just this receptor: Ophthalmopathy was separated from stable hyperthyroidism by a 13 V-J signature model, with over 85% sensitivity and approximately 81% specificity obtained in cross-validation and 80%/75% obtained in testing. In validation, the model predicted progression to ophthalmopathy a median of 6.5 months before onset, with about 64% sensitivity and just under 75% specificity. No statistical method was used to set the sample size in advance, and investigators knew the group allocation. Most expanded thyroid clonotypes (frequency above 0.001) were also found in blood, which suggests that blood repertoires may mirror thyroid immune responses.

This clonotype was seen a few times. It has no known antigen specificity. The input lacks base qualities; no much larger clone sits a single base away. Ophthalmopathy patients had moderately to severely active disease, Clinical Activity Score of at least 3, NOSPECS grade of at least 4, and duration under 3 months. The study excluded patients with uncontrolled infections, other autoimmune diseases, pregnancy or lactation. Clinical symptoms, serum thyroxine and TRAb, thyroid ultrasound, and orbital computed tomography formed the basis for the diagnoses. PBMCs were separated from 10 ml of fresh peripheral blood using Ficoll-Paque density gradient centrifugation. Trizol reagent was used to extract total RNA, and RNA quality was then checked on an Agilent 2100 Bioanalyzer. Amplification of TCR beta CDR3 regions was carried out from RNA transcripts. The TCR CDR3 was subjected to a first round of RT-PCR using the HTBI primer set and the Qiagen OneStep RT-PCR kit. The libraries were constructed in a second round of multiplex PCR and then size-selected and purified. Paired-end sequencing of the libraries was performed with 100 bp reads on an Illumina HiSeq2000. For the original study's pipeline: SOAPnuke was used to process the raw data, throwing out any read that contained adapters or uncalled bases, had a mean Phred below 15, or lacked an exact constant-primer or identifier match. COPE v1.2.5 was used to merge high-quality paired reads, and clonotypes were defined as unique nucleotide sequences. MiTCR v1.1 was used to align clonotypes to the IMGT TRBV, TRBD and TRBJ reference segments. The analysis included only V-J combinations with a frequency above 0.0001, which together covered roughly 99% of the repertoires. The TCS score was defined as the ratio of F50 (clonal expansion) to E x V (chaos), calculated using BLOSUM62-based TCRdist between CDR3 peptides within each V-J. Welch's t-statistics and random forest reduced 500 to 650 V-J features to around 14, which were used in a naive Bayes classifier (R e1071). The public sequencing data were trimmed at Q25 with fastp and processed into clonotypes with MiXCR by TCRdb, which kept only in-frame beta chains. All rows with the same CDR3 protein become a single entry with the most common DNA and genes. These V and J calls rely on TCRdb rather than the paper's analysis. Recorded for this sample are a few hundred thousand distinct CDR3 sequences; about 18% of them occurred a single time. The biggest ten clones account for 35% to 50% of the sample.

Counted from cysteine to phenylalanine, this CDR3 has 14 amino acids. The DNA shown is the 42-base CDR3, in frame from base 1. Taken from the germline V gene, the CDR1 and CDR2 loops are ENHRY and SYGVKD. Trimming costs V 2 bases and J 5 bases, and their ends lie 10 bases apart. The receptor was derived from a man aged 18-30 years with Graves' ophthalmopathy. The chain employs TRBV10-3 and TRBJ2-1; confidence is insufficient to name the D gene. Specimen: blood. The bases read TGTGCCATCAGTGAGAAGATAGGAGACAATGAGCAGTTCTTC. It translates as CAISEKIGDNEQFF.